Here is one T cell receptor beta chain with its context. Antigen specificity is unknown. The CDR3 is made up of 14 amino acids. The V end lost 7 bases, the J end lost 4 bases, and 14 bases lay between the germline ends. Germline V lookup: CDR1 LGHNT, CDR2 FRNRAP. In the PCR, 60 Vbeta and 13 Jbeta primers were used. Using immunoSEQ multiplex PCR, the repertoire was profiled, and TCRdb retains in-frame clones only, with some absent. The sample holds 65,000 to 90,000 clones. The record originates from a study of cytomegalovirus exposure and HLA in healthy donors. Overall study results and limits: The study listed 150 to 200 cytomegalovirus-associated TCR beta chains.

Sequencing was done on a sample of PBMCs. V is TRBV12-5 and J is TRBJ1-3, with a possible D match to TRBD1 (6 bases). This clonotype originated in a man between 35 and 55 years old in good health and CMV-seronegative. CDR3 DNA sequence: TGTGCTAGTGCAACTACGGGGGGCGGAAACACCATATATTTT. Amino acid sequence: CASATTGGGNTIYF.